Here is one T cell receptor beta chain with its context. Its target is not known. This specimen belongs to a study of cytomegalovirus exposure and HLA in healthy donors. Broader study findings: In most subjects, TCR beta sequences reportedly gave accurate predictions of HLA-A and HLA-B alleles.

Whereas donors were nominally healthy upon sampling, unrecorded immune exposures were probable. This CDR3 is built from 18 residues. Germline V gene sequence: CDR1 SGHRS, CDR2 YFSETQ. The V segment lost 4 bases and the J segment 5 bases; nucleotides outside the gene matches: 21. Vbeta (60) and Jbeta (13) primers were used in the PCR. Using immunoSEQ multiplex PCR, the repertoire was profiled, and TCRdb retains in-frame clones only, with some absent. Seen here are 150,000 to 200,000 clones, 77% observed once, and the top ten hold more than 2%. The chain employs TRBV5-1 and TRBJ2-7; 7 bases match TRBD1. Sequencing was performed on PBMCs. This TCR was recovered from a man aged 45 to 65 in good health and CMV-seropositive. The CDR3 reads CASSLLTGVALFVHEQYF. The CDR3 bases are TGCGCCAGCAGCCTCCTAACAGGGGTGGCTTTATTCGTCCACGAGCAGTACTTC.